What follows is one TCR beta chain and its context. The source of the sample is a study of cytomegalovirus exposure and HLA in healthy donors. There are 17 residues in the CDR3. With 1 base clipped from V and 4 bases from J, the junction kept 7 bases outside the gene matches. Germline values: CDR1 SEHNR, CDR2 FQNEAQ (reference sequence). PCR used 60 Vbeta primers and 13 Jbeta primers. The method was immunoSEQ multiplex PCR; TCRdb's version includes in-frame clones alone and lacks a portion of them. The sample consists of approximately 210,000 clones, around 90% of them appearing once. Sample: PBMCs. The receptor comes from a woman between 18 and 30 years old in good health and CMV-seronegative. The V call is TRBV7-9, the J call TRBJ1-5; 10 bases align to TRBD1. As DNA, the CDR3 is TGTGCCAGCAGCTTAGGATCCGCGGACAGGGGGAATCAGCCCCAGCATTTT. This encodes CASSLGSADRGNQPQHF.